This entry features one T cell receptor (beta chain) sequence. This sample was taken from a study of blood T cell repertoires in COVID-19. Study in general: Sites in the United States, Italy and Spain provided acute and convalescent COVID-19 samples. In each case, the material was cDNA or gDNA derived from T cells, B-cell-depleted T cells, or PBMCs.

CDR3 length equals 18 residues. V lost 0 bases, J lost 0 bases, and 18 bases lay in between. Germline assignment: CDR1 SGDLS and CDR2 YYNGEE. Seattle cases were enrolled at active infection and followed longitudinally. Original processing methods: Using reference gene primer amplification, nucleated cell counts were estimated. Assay: immunoSEQ multiplex PCR; the TCRdb copy retains only in-frame clones and omits some. The D gene and trimming were derived from the DNA, and the V and J assignments and clone size from that table. The table includes roughly 300,000 clones, roughly 83% detected once. The chain has TRBV9 and TRBJ1-1; TRBD1 is a possible D gene (6 bases). Sequencing was done on a sample of peripheral blood. The receptor was isolated from a human donor with COVID-19, enrolled during active disease. The donor label of this sample is uncertain. The CDR3 DNA reads as TGTGCCAGCAGCGTAGAGGGGGGGCAGGGGCCCCTGAACACTGAAGCTTTCTTT. Amino acid sequence: CASSVEGGQGPLNTEAFF.